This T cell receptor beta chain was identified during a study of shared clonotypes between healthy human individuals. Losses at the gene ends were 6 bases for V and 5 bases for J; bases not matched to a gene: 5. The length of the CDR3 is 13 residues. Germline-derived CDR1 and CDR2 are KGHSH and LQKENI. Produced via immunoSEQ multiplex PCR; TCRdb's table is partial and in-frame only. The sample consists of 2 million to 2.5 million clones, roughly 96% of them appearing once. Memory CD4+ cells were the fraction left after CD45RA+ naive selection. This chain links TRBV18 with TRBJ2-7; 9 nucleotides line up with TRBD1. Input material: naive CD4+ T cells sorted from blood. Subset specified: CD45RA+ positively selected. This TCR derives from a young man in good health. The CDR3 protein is CASSGTGRHEQYF. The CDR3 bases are TGTGCCAGCTCCGGGACAGGGAGGCACGAGCAGTACTTC.